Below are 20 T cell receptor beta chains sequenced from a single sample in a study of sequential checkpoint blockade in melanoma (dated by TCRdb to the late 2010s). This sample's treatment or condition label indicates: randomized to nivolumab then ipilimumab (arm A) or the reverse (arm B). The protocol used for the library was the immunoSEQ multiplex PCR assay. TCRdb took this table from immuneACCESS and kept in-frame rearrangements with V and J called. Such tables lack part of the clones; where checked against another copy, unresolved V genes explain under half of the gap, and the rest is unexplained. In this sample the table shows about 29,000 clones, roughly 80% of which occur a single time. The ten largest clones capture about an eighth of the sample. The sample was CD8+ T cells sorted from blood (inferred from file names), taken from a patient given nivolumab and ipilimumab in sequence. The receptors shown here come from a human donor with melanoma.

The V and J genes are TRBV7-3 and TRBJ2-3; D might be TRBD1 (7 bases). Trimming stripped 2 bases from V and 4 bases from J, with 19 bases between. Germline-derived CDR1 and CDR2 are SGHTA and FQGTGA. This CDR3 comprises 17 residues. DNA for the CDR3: TGTGCCAGCAGCTTAGAGATTCCAGGAGGGGGCCCAGATACGCAGTATTTT. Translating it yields CASSLEIPGGGPDTQYF.

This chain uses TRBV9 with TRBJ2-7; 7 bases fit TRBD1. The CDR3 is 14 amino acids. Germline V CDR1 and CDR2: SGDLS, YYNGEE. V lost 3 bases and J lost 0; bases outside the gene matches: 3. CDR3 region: CASSAGTVSYEQYF. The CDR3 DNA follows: TGTGCCAGCAGCGCCGGGACAGTCTCCTACGAGCAGTACTTC. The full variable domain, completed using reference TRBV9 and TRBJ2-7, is DSGVTQTPKHLITATGQRVTLRCSPRSGDLSVYWYQQSLDQGLQFLIQYYNGEERAKGNILERFSAQQFPDLHSELNLSSLELGDSALYFCASSAGTVSYEQYFGPGTRLTVT.

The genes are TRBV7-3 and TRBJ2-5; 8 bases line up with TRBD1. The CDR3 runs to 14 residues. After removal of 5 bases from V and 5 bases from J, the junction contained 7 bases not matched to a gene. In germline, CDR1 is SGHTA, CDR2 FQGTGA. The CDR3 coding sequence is TGTGCCAGCAGCCCACAGGGGGTTGGGGAGACCCAGTACTTC. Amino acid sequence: CASSPQGVGETQYF.

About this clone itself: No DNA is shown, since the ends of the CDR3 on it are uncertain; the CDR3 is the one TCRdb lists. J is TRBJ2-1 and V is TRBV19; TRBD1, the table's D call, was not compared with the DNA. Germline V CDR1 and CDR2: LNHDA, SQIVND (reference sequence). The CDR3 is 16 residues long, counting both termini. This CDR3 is CASSFFGQGGYNEQFF.

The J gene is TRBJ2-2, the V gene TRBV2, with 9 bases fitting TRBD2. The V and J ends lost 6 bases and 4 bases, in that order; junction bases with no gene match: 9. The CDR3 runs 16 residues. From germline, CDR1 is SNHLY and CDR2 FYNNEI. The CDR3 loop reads CASSGASGVLTGELFF. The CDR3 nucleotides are TGTGCCAGCAGCGGTGCTAGCGGGGTCCTCACCGGGGAGCTGTTTTTT.

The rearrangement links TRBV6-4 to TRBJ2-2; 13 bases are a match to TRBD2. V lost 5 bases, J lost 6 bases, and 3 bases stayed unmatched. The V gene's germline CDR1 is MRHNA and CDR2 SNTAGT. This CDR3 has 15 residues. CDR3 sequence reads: CASSLTSGGAGELFF. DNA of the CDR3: TGTGCCAGCAGTTTAACTAGCGGGGGGGCCGGGGAGCTGTTTTTT.

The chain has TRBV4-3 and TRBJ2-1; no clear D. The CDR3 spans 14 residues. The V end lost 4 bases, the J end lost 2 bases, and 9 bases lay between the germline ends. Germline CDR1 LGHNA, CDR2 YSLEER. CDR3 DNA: TGCGCCAGCAGCCGCTCAGAGGCCTACAATGAGCAGTTCTTC. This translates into CASSRSEAYNEQFF.

The CDR3 loop is CASTGGLLNEQFF. The CDR3, as DNA: TGTGCCAGTACGGGGGGGCTGCTCAATGAGCAGTTCTTC. The chain joins TRBV19 to TRBJ2-1; 8 nucleotides align to TRBD2. Germline V CDR1 and CDR2: LNHDA, SQIVND (reference sequence). Germline trimming cut 7 bases from V and 6 bases from J; bases unmatched to any gene: 5. The CDR3 covers 13 residues.

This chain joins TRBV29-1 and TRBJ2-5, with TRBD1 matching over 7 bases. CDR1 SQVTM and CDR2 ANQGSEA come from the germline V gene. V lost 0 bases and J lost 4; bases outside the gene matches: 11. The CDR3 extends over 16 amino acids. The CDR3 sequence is CSVEEEGQAYRETQYF. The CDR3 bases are TGCAGCGTTGAAGAGGAAGGACAGGCCTACCGAGAGACCCAGTACTTC.

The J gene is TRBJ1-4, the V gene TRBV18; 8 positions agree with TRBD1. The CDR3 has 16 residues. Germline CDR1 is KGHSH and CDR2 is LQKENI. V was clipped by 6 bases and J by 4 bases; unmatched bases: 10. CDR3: CASSLRTGWLNEKLFF. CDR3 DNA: TGTGCCAGCTCCCTACGGACAGGGTGGCTTAATGAAAAACTGTTTTTT.

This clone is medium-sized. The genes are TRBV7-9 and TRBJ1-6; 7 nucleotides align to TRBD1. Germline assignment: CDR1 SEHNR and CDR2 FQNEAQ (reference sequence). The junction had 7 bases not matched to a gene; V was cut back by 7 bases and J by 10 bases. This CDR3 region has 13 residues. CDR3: CASNRQGGSPLHF. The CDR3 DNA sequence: TGTGCCAGCAACCGACAGGGAGGCTCACCCCTCCACTTT.

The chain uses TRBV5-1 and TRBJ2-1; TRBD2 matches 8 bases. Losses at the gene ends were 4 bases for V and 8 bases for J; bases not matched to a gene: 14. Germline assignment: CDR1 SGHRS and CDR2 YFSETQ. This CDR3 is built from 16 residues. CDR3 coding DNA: TGCGCCAGCAGCCATCGAGGAATCGGGGGGGGGTATGAGCAGTTCTTC. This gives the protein CASSHRGIGGGYEQFF.

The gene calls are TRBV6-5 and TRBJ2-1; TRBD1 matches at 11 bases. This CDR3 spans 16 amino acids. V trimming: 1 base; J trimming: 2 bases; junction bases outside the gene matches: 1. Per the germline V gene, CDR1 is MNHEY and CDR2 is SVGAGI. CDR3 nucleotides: TGTGCCAGCAGTTACTTGGACAGGGGGCCCTACAATGAGCAGTTCTTC. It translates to CASSYLDRGPYNEQFF.

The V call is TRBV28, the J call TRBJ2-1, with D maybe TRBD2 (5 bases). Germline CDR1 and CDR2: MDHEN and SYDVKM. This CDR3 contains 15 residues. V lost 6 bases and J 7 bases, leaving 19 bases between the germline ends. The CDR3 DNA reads TGTGCCAGCAGACTTTATCCGGGGAGCAGGAATGAGCAGTTCTTC. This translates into CASRLYPGSRNEQFF.

CDR3 in amino acids: CASSYSTGYGYTF. The CDR3 coding sequence is TGTGCCAGCAGTTACTCGACAGGGTATGGCTACACCTTC. The chain links TRBV6-8 to TRBJ1-2; 7 nucleotides agree with TRBD1. Germline values: CDR1 MNHGY, CDR2 SAAAGT. Trimming removed 0 bases from V and 5 bases from J; junction bases left unmatched: 0. The CDR3 length is 13 residues.

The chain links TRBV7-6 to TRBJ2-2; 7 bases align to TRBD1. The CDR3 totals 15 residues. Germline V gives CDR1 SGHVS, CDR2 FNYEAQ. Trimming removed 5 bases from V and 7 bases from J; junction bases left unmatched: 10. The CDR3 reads CASSPEKGAVGELFF. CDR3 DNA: TGTGCCAGCAGCCCGGAGAAGGGGGCCGTCGGGGAGCTGTTTTTT.

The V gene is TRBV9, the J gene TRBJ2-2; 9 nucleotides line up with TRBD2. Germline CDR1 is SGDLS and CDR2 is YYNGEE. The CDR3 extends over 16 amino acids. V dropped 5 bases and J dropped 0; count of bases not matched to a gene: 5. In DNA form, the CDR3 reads TGTGCCAGCAGTGCTATAGCGGGAGCGAACACCGGGGAGCTGTTTTTT. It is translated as CASSAIAGANTGELFF.

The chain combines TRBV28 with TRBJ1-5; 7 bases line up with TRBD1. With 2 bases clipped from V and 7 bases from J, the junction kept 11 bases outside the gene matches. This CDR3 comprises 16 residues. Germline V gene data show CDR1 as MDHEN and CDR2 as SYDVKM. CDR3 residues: CASSLPGAGGNQPQHF. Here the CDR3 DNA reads TGTGCCAGCAGTTTACCCGGGGCAGGGGGAAACCAGCCCCAGCATTTT.

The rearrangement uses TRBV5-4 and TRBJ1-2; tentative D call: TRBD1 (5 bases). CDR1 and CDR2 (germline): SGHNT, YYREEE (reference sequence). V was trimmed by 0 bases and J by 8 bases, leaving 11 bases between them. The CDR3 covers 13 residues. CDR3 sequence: CASSLEGFEGYTF. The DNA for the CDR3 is TGTGCCAGCAGCTTGGAGGGGTTTGAGGGCTACACCTTC.

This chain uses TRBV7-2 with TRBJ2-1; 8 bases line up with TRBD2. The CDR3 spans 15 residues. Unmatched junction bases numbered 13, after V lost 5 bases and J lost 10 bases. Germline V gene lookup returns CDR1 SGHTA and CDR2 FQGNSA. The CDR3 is CASSLLAGPGMEQFF. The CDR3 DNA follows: TGTGCCAGCAGCCTTTTAGCGGGGCCGGGTATGGAGCAGTTCTTC.